Shown below are 27 T cell receptor beta chains from a single sample sequenced in a study of graft-versus-host responses after intestinal transplantation. No antigen has been identified for these receptors. TCRdb keeps only in-frame clones here, not all; method: immunoSEQ multiplex PCR. The table shows about 88,000 clones, with about 95% occurring only once. The source material was unstimulated CD4+ T cells sorted from spleen or lymph node cells, sampled before transplant. These receptors came from a human donor who was the organ donor for an intestinal transplant.

The chain couples TRBV2 to TRBJ2-3; D remains ambiguous. Trimming took off 5 bases at V and 3 bases at J, with 15 bases between the two ends. The CDR3 totals 15 residues. In germline, CDR1 is SNHLY, CDR2 FYNNEI. CDR3 in DNA: TGTGCCAGCAGTTCCCGTGGTCGTGGGACAGATACGCAGTATTTT. Its protein product is CASSSRGRGTDTQYF.

This clone occurred once. The CDR3 here is CASSPNPGGTAPLHF. CDR3 bases: TGTGCCAGCAGCCCGAATCCTGGGGGGACCGCACCCCTCCACTTT. This rearrangement joins TRBV28 to TRBJ1-6, with D perhaps TRBD1 (5 bases). Per the germline V gene, CDR1 is MDHEN and CDR2 is SYDVKM. The V end was cut by 6 bases, the J end by 11 bases, with 20 bases between. This CDR3 comprises 15 residues.

J is TRBJ2-5 and V is TRBV14; a weak D match, TRBD1 (6 bases). The germline CDR1 and CDR2 sequences are SGHDN and FVKESK. V gave up 4 bases and J gave up 2 bases, with 17 bases separating them. CDR3 size: 16 residues. CDR3 nucleotide sequence: TGTGCCAGCAGCCCTCTAGACGCAAGGGGGCAAGAGACCCAGTACTTC. Translated: CASSPLDARGQETQYF.

This rearrangement joins TRBV7-9 to TRBJ2-1; D might be TRBD1 (5 bases). The CDR3 covers 18 residues. In germline, CDR1 is SEHNR, CDR2 FQNEAQ (reference sequence). V was cut by 5 bases and J by 1 base, with 21 bases left in between. As DNA, the CDR3 is TGTGCCAGCAGCCATCGCAAACAGGTGAAAGGGTCCTACAATGAGCAGTTCTTC. Encoded protein: CASSHRKQVKGSYNEQFF. The entire variable domain, with the rest obtained from reference TRBV7-9 and TRBJ2-1, is as follows: DTGVSQNPRHKITKRGQNVTFRCDPISEHNRLYWYRQTLGQGPEFLTYFQNEAQLEKSRLLSDRFSAERPKGSFSTLEIQRTEQGDSAMYLCASSHRKQVKGSYNEQFFGPGTRLTVL.

The chain carries TRBV12-1 and TRBJ1-6; TRBD1 was called by the table and not checked on the DNA. TRBV12-1 is an annotated pseudogene. The CDR3 sequence is 14 residues long. CDR3 sequence reads: CASSLTGYNSPLHF. Here the CDR3 DNA reads TGTGCCAGCAGCTTGACAGGTTATAATTCACCCCTCCACTTT.

The V gene is TRBV9, the J gene TRBJ2-5, with D possibly matching TRBD1 (6 bases). This CDR3 has 14 amino acids. Trimming removed 2 bases at V and 2 bases at J, with 10 bases between. Germline V gene sequence: CDR1 SGDLS, CDR2 YYNGEE. For the CDR3, the DNA is TGTGCCAGCAGCGTCTTACAGGGTCAAGAGACCCAGTACTTC. It specifies CASSVLQGQETQYF.

This clone was seen just once. The chain couples TRBV29-1 to TRBJ2-1, with 10 bases lining up with TRBD2. V gave up 4 bases and J gave up 0 bases; unmatched junction bases: 6. There are 16 residues in the CDR3. Germline loops: CDR1 SQVTM, CDR2 ANQGSEA. CDR3 nucleotide sequence: TGCAGCGTTGGTAAGAGCGGGGGGGCCTCCTACAATGAGCAGTTCTTC. Protein sequence: CSVGKSGGASYNEQFF.

The count of this clone is one. The CDR3 bases are TGCGCCAGCAGCCAACCAAGCAAGGGCAGGGTAAAGGATACGCAGTATTTT. Residues: CASSQPSKGRVKDTQYF. This sequence joins TRBV4-1 and TRBJ2-3; D possibly corresponds to TRBD1 (5 bases). CDR3 size: 17 residues. Per germline, CDR1 MGHRA and CDR2 YSYEKL. V dropped 2 bases and J dropped 6 bases, with 21 bases sitting between them.

The chain is built from TRBV7-2 and TRBJ1-1; D remains unclear. The V end lost 5 bases, the J end lost 3 bases, and 16 bases lay between the germline ends. The CDR3 extends over 15 amino acids. CDR1 and CDR2 from the germline V gene are SGHTA and FQGNSA. The CDR3 here is CASSPRTYEDTEAFF. The CDR3 DNA follows: TGTGCCAGCAGCCCTCGAACTTACGAGGACACTGAAGCTTTCTTT.

The chain employs TRBV11-2 and TRBJ1-6; D is unclear. Germline CDR1 is SGHAT and CDR2 is FQNNGV. This CDR3 has 15 amino acids. Trimming shortened V by 1 base and J by 7 bases, and 11 bases separated the two germline ends. Here the CDR3 DNA reads TGTGCCAGCAGCTTAGTGAGCCAGGCGAATTCACCCCTCCACTTT. As protein: CASSLVSQANSPLHF.

The chain has TRBV12-2 and TRBJ2-7. TRBV12-2 is deemed a pseudogene. CDR3 size: 11 residues. The chain's CDR3 is CASRLANEQYF. The CDR3 DNA sequence: TGTGCAAGTCGCTTAGCGAACGAGCAGTACTTC.

The chain recombines TRBV5-4 with TRBJ2-2, with TRBD2 identical over 7 bases. Germline CDR1 SGHNT, CDR2 YYREEE (reference sequence). This CDR3 spans 15 amino acids. Unmatched junction bases numbered 0, after V lost 1 base and J lost 0 bases. DNA for the CDR3: TGTGCCAGCAGCTTGCTAGCGGCGAACACCGGGGAGCTGTTTTTT. As protein: CASSLLAANTGELFF.

The rearrangement links TRBV6-6 to TRBJ1-1, with a possible D match to TRBD1 (6 bases). V was trimmed by 4 bases and J by 4 bases, leaving 19 bases between them. The CDR3 is 16 amino acids. Germline V CDR1 and CDR2: MNHNY, SVGAGI (reference sequence). This chain's CDR3 is CASSFYTGRGSTEAFF. The CDR3 DNA reads TGTGCCAGCAGTTTTTATACGGGCAGGGGTTCCACTGAAGCTTTCTTT.

This chain joins TRBV5-1 and TRBJ2-3; 12 positions match TRBD2. Germline V lookup: CDR1 SGHRS, CDR2 YFSETQ. The CDR3 loop spans 18 amino acids. V lost 1 base, J lost 1 base, and 7 bases stayed unmatched. Here the CDR3 reads CASSLPQTSGGGTDTQYF. The CDR3 DNA sequence: TGCGCCAGCAGCTTGCCCCAGACTAGCGGGGGAGGCACAGATACGCAGTATTTT.

The chain joins TRBV4-1 to TRBJ1-5; no definite D call. The CDR3 contains 17 residues. Germline V lookup: CDR1 MGHRA, CDR2 YSYEKL. The V gene lost 0 bases and the J gene lost 0 bases, with 12 bases spanning the gap. For the CDR3, the DNA is TGCGCCAGCAGCCAAGATTTAAGTGGGGATAGCAATCAGCCCCAGCATTTT. Its translation is CASSQDLSGDSNQPQHF.

The chain combines TRBV9 with TRBJ2-5; D assignment may be TRBD1 or TRBD2 (6 bases each). CDR1 and CDR2 from the germline V gene are SGDLS and YYNGEE. Trimming stripped 3 bases from V and 4 bases from J, with 16 bases between. This CDR3 is built from 15 residues. DNA of the CDR3: TGTGCCAGCAGCGCTCTGCAAGGGGGGCGAGAGACCCAGTACTTC. Amino acid sequence: CASSALQGGRETQYF. The full variable domain, its missing parts supplied by reference TRBV9 and TRBJ2-5, is DSGVTQTPKHLITATGQRVTLRCSPRSGDLSVYWYQQSLDQGLQFLIQYYNGEERAKGNILERFSAQQFPDLHSELNLSSLELGDSALYFCASSALQGGRETQYFGPGTRLLVL.

J is TRBJ2-4 and V is TRBV30; possible D gene TRBD2, 5 bases. Germline V lookup: CDR1 GTSNPN, CDR2 SVGIG (reference sequence). The CDR3 is 14 residues long. V was clipped by 0 bases and J by 0 bases, with 6 bases between them. The CDR3 bases are TGTGCCTGGAGTGTACGGGGAGCCAAAAACATTCAGTACTTC. This encodes CAWSVRGAKNIQYF.

The rearrangement uses TRBV5-6 and TRBJ2-1; 8 nucleotides line up with TRBD1. Germline CDR1 SGHDT, CDR2 YYEEEE. V was clipped by 2 bases and J by 2 bases; unmatched bases: 6. This CDR3 is built from 16 residues. CDR3 coding DNA: TGTGCCAGCAGCTTCGACAGGGGAGTCACCTACAATGAGCAGTTCTTC. This codes for CASSFDRGVTYNEQFF.

The V and J genes are TRBV6-1 and TRBJ1-1; D is perhaps TRBD1 (6 bases). Per germline, CDR1 MNHNS and CDR2 SASEGT. V dropped 9 bases and J dropped 6 bases, with 17 bases sitting between them. This CDR3 spans 13 amino acids. CDR3 protein: CASILWGLSEAFF. The CDR3 region has the DNA TGTGCCAGTATCCTTTGGGGGCTCTCTGAAGCTTTCTTT.

J is TRBJ2-5 and V is TRBV7-9; 8 bases agree with TRBD1. The J call may be in error: the DNA end matches TRBJ2-7 better. CDR1 and CDR2 from the germline V gene are SEHNR and FQNEAQ (reference sequence). The CDR3 extends over 15 amino acids. Here the CDR3 DNA reads TGTGCCAGCAGCTTAGCAGGACAGGGAGTCTACGAGCAGTACTTC. Translation gives CASSLAGQGVYEQYF.

Of note for this clone: Germline and junction disagree at one end, which may indicate a read error. Other DNA sequences in the same sample also yield this CDR3. The chain uses TRBV5-1 and TRBJ2-7; 11 bases fit TRBD2. Germline V gives CDR1 SGHRS, CDR2 YFSETQ. This CDR3 has 15 residues. The CDR3 DNA follows: TGCGCCAGCAGCGATGATAGCGGGGGGGCGTACGAACAGTACTTC. Translation: CASSDDSGGAYEQYF. The full variable domain, completed using reference TRBV5-1 and TRBJ2-7, is KAGVTQTPRYLIKTRGQQVTLSCSPISGHRSVSWYQQTPGQGLQFLFEYFSETQRNKGNFPGRFSGRQFSNSRSEMNVSTLELGDSALYLCASSDDSGGAYEQYFGPGTRLTVT.

CDR3 DNA sequence: TGTGCCAGCAGTTTCGTTAGCGGGGGACAAGAGACCCAGTACTTC. It encodes CASSFVSGGQETQYF. This chain uses TRBV27 with TRBJ2-5; 9 bases map to TRBD2. After removal of 3 bases from V and 2 bases from J, the junction contained 4 bases not matched to a gene. The CDR3 extends over 15 amino acids. Germline V gene data show CDR1 as MNHEY and CDR2 as SMNVEV (reference sequence).

The J gene is TRBJ1-3, the V gene TRBV28; 7 bases fit TRBD1. Germline CDR1 reads MDHEN; CDR2 reads SYDVKM. V lost 4 bases, J lost 2 bases, and 8 bases stayed unmatched. This CDR3 has 16 residues. As DNA, the CDR3 is TGTGCCAGCAGTTCTCCCGGGACAGCCGCTGGAAACACCATATATTTT. Protein sequence: CASSSPGTAAGNTIYF. Based on the CDR3 plus reference TRBV28 and TRBJ1-3, the full variable domain is DVKVTQSSRYLVKRTGEKVFLECVQDMDHENMFWYRQDPGLGLRLIYFSYDVKMKEKGDIPEGYSVSREKKERFSLILESASTNQTSMYLCASSSPGTAAGNTIYFGEGSWLTVV.

J is TRBJ2-1 and V is TRBV7-3; possibly TRBD1 for D (6 bases). Germline V gene lookup returns CDR1 SGHTA and CDR2 FQGTGA. The CDR3 totals 15 residues. V was clipped by 5 bases and J by 0 bases, with 11 bases between them. This chain's CDR3 is CASSTRGGSYNEQFF. The DNA of the CDR3 is TGTGCCAGCAGCACCAGGGGCGGCTCCTACAATGAGCAGTTCTTC.

V is TRBV5-4 and J is TRBJ1-5; 8 bases map to TRBD1. The CDR3 sequence is 16 residues long. The J segment lost 6 bases and the V segment lost 4 bases, leaving 12 bases of the junction unmatched. Per the germline V gene, CDR1 is SGHNT and CDR2 is YYREEE (reference sequence). The CDR3 spells CASSLGTGERGQPQHF. CDR3 DNA: TGTGCCAGCAGCCTGGGGACAGGTGAGAGGGGTCAGCCCCAGCATTTT.

This chain links TRBV6-5 with TRBJ2-7, with a possible D match to TRBD1 (6 bases). The CDR3 length is 14 residues. The germline V gene encodes CDR1 MNHEY and CDR2 SVGAGI. V gave up 4 bases and J gave up 2 bases, with 12 bases separating them. The CDR3 DNA sequence: TGTGCCAGCAGTTTCCGGGACACTACCTACGAGCAGTACTTC. Translation gives CASSFRDTTYEQYF.

V is TRBV7-2 and J is TRBJ2-2; D is undetermined. Germline CDR1 SGHTA, CDR2 FQGNSA. V lost 2 bases and J lost 7, with 14 bases in between. The CDR3 spans 15 residues. CDR3 amino acids: CASSLLGSANGELFF. CDR3 nucleotide sequence: TGTGCCAGCAGCTTACTTGGCAGCGCCAACGGGGAGCTGTTTTTT.